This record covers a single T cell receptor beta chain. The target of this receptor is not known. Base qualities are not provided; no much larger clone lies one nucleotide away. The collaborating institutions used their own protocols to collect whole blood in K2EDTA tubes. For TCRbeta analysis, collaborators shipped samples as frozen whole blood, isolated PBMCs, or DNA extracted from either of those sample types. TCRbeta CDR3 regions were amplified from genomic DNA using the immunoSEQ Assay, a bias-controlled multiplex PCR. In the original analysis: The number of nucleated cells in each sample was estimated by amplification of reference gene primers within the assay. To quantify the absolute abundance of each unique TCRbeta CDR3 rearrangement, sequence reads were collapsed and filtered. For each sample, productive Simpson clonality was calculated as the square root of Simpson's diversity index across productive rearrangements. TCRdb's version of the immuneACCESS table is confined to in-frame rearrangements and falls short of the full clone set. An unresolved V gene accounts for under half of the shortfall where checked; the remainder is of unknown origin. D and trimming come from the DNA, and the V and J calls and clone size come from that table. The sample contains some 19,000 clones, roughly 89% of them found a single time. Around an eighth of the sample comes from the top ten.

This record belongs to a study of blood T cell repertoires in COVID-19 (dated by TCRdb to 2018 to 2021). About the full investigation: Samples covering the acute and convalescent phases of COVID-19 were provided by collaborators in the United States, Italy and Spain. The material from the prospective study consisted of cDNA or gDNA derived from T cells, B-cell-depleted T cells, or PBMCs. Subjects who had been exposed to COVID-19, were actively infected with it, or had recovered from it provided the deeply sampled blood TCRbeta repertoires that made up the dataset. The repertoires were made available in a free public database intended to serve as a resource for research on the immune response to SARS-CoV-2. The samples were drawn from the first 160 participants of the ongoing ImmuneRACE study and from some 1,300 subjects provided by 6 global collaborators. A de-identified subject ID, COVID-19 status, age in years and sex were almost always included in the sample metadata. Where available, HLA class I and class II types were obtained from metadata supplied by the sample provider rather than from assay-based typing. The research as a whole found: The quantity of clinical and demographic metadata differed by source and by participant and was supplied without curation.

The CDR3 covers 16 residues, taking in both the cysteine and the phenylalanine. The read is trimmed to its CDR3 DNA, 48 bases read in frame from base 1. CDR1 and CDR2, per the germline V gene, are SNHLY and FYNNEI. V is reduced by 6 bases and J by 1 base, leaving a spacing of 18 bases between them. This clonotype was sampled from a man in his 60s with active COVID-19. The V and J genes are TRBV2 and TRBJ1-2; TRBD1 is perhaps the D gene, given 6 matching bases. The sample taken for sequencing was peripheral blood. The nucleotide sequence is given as TGTGCCAGCAGAGACCGAACAGGGCTTATTAACTATGGCTACACCTTC. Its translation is CASRDRTGLINYGYTF.